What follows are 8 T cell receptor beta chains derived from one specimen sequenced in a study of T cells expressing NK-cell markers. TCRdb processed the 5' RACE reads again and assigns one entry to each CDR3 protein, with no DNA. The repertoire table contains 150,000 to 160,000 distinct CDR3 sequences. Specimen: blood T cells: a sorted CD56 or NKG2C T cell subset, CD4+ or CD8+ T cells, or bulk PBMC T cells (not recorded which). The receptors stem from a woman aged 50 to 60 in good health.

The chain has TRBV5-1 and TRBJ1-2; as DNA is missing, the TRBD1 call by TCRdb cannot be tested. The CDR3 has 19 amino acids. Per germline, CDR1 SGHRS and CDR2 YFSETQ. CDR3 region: CASSSPWTAGQGADYGYTF.

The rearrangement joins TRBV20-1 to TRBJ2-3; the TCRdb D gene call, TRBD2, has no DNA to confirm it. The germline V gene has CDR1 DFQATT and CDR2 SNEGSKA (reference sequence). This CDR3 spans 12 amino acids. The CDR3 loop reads CSATTSGNTQYF.

The CDR3 spells CASLPGTSGTDTQYF. This chain joins TRBV12-3 or TRBV12-4 and TRBJ2-3; with no DNA, the TCRdb D assignment of TRBD2 cannot be verified. The CDR3 runs 15 residues.

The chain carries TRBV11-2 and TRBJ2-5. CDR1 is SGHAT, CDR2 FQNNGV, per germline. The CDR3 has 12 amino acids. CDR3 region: CASSLGGGTQYF.

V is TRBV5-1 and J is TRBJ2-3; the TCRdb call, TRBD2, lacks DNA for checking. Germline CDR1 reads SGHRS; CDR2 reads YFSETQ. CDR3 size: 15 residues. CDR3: CASNEGTSGTDTQYF.

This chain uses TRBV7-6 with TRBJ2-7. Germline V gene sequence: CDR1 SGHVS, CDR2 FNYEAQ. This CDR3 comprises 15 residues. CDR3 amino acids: CASSLGAEQSYEQYF.

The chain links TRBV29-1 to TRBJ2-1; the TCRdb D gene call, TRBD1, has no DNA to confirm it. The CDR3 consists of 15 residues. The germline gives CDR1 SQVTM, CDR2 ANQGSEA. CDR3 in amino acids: CSVDLTDGSVSEQFF.

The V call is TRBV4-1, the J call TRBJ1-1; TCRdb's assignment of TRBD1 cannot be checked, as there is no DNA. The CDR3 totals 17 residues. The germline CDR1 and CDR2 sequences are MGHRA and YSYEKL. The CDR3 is CASSHPIGGGLNTEAFF.